This T cell receptor (beta chain) was found in a study of blood T cell repertoires in COVID-19. CDR3 size: 10 residues. Germline V gives CDR1 MNHEY, CDR2 SVGAGI. V lost 6 bases and J 11 bases, leaving 10 bases between the germline ends. Methods used by the authors: Reference gene primer amplification yielded estimated nucleated cell counts. Profiling relied on immunoSEQ multiplex PCR, and the TCRdb table lists in-frame clones only, not all of them. V and J calls and clone size are those listed in that table; D and trimming were worked out from the DNA. The sample has about 670,000 clones; approximately 90% are singletons.

Input material: peripheral blood. The sequence derives from a woman between 18 and 29 years old with acute or convalescent COVID-19. The chain joins TRBV6-5 to TRBJ1-1, with no clear D. CDR3 coding DNA: TGTGCCAGCAGCCTTGGAGGGGCTTTCTTT. Translation: CASSLGGAFF.